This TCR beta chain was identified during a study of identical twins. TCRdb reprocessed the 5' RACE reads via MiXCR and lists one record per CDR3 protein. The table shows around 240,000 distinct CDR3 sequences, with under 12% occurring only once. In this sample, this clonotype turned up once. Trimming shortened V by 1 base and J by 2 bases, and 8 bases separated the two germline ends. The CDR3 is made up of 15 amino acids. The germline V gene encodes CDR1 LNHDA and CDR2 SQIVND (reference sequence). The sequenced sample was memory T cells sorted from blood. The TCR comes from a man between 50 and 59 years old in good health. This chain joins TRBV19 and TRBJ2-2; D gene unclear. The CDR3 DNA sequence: TGTGCCAGTAGTATAGGACAACTTAACACCGGGGAGCTGTTTTTT. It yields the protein CASSIGQLNTGELFF.